A single sample gave rise to the 13 T cell receptor beta chains below, sequenced in a study of Ad26.COV2.S vaccination and SARS-CoV-2 variants. The sample's treatment: roughly 18 received Ad26.COV2.S at low or high dose, single or two shots; five or six received placebo; per-sample allocation not given. Sampling was performed 63 days after the first vaccine or placebo injection. Sequenced by immunoSEQ multiplex PCR; TCRdb stores in-frame clones only, minus some. The top ten hold around 10% of the sample, which has approximately 240,000 clones, 70% to 90% seen once. The sample here was peripheral blood, taken in a trial of Ad26.COV2.S vaccine versus placebo. The receptors derive from a person between 18 and 60 years old who received the Ad26.COV2.S COVID-19 vaccine or a placebo.

J is TRBJ1-5 and V is TRBV18, with D unresolved. V was pared by 6 bases and J by 9 bases, with 15 bases between. Looked up from germline, CDR1 is KGHSH and CDR2 is LQKENI. The CDR3 contains 13 residues. The CDR3 bases are TGTGCCAGCTCCCCTGGAGCCCTAGGGCCCCAGCATTTT. Translated: CASSPGALGPQHF.

The chain employs TRBV27 and TRBJ2-7, with D uncertain. The CDR3 totals 15 residues. The V gene lost 2 bases and the J gene lost 2 bases, with 13 bases spanning the gap. Germline V lookup: CDR1 MNHEY, CDR2 SMNVEV (reference sequence). CDR3 DNA sequence: TGTGCCAGCAGTTTAGGCTTCCAGGCGACCTACGAGCAGTACTTC. Protein: CASSLGFQATYEQYF.

This sequence joins TRBV18 and TRBJ2-7, with D hard to call. The CDR3 has 13 residues. Germline V gene data show CDR1 as KGHSH and CDR2 as LQKENI. Between the trimmed V and J ends, which lost 1 base and 2 bases, there was a span of 6 bases. The chain's CDR3 is CASSPLAAYEQYF. The CDR3 bases are TGTGCCAGCTCACCACTCGCGGCCTACGAGCAGTACTTC.

The sample holds one count of this clone. This rearrangement joins TRBV7-2 to TRBJ2-3; either TRBD1 or TRBD2 may fit D (5 bases each). The germline CDR1 and CDR2 sequences are SGHTA and FQGNSA. V lost 5 bases and J 8 bases, leaving 17 bases between the germline ends. The CDR3 covers 14 residues. The CDR3 here is CASSPGTDASTQYF. CDR3 in DNA: TGTGCCAGCAGCCCGGGGACGGATGCGAGTACGCAGTATTTT.

J is TRBJ2-7 and V is TRBV5-1; unclear D gene. The CDR3 has 13 residues. The ends were cut back, 0 bases at V and 3 bases at J, with 7 bases in the middle. Germline CDR1 SGHRS, CDR2 YFSETQ. The CDR3 region has the DNA TGCGCCAGCAGCTTGGCTCCGTTCTACGAGCAGTACTTC. It translates to CASSLAPFYEQYF.

The V call is TRBV2, the J call TRBJ2-7; D perhaps matches TRBD1 (6 bases). The ends were cut back, 5 bases at V and 1 base at J, with 12 bases in the middle. Germline CDR1 SNHLY, CDR2 FYNNEI. The CDR3 has 14 residues. The CDR3, as DNA: TGTGCCAGCAGTTTCCTAGGGGGATCCTACGAGCAGTACTTC. Translating it yields CASSFLGGSYEQYF.

The chain combines TRBV24-1 with TRBJ1-2; the D gene is possibly TRBD1 (5 bases). Trimming removed 5 bases at V and 2 bases at J, with 8 bases between. The germline V gene encodes CDR1 KGHDR and CDR2 SFDVKD. CDR3 length: 13 amino acids. The CDR3 nucleotides read TGTGCCACCAGTGGGGGGGGAAACTATGGCTACACCTTC. The encoded protein is CATSGGGNYGYTF.

The chain uses TRBV11-2 and TRBJ1-1, with 11 nucleotides matching TRBD1. V was pared by 5 bases and J by 5 bases, with 4 bases of the junction left unmatched. Per germline, CDR1 SGHAT and CDR2 FQNNGV. The CDR3 has 14 amino acids. The chain's CDR3 is CASSVGQGGTEAFF. The CDR3 nucleotides read TGTGCCAGCAGCGTGGGACAGGGGGGGACTGAAGCTTTCTTT. The full variable domain, with the rest looked up from reference TRBV11-2 and TRBJ1-1, is EAGVAQSPRYKIIEKRQSVAFWCNPISGHATLYWYQQILGQGPKLLIQFQNNGVVDDSQLPKDRFSAERLKGVDSTLKIQPAKLEDSAVYLCASSVGQGGTEAFFGQGTRLTVV.

This chain uses TRBV4-3 with TRBJ2-7; 7 nucleotides align to TRBD1. CDR1 is LGHNA, CDR2 YSLEER, per germline. The CDR3 spans 14 residues. V lost 3 bases to trimming and J lost 2 bases; unmatched junction nucleotides: 4. The CDR3 loop is CASSQNRGPYEQYF. CDR3 in DNA: TGCGCCAGCAGCCAGAACAGGGGACCCTACGAGCAGTACTTC.

J is TRBJ1-6 and V is TRBV5-4, with D perhaps matching TRBD1 (5 bases). Germline V lookup: CDR1 SGHNT, CDR2 YYREEE (reference sequence). This CDR3 has 17 amino acids. V lost 0 bases and J 6 bases, leaving 16 bases between the germline ends. CDR3 amino acids: CASSLGGGEGSNSPLHF. The CDR3 DNA reads as TGTGCCAGCAGCTTGGGTGGAGGGGAGGGTAGTAATTCACCCCTCCACTTT.

The chain couples TRBV13 to TRBJ2-3, with D unclear. This CDR3 has 15 amino acids. Between the trimmed V and J ends, which lost 5 bases and 3 bases, there was a span of 15 bases. CDR1 and CDR2 from the germline V gene are PRHDT and FYEKMQ (reference sequence). This CDR3 is CASSRRIAGTDTQYF. In DNA form, the CDR3 reads TGTGCCAGCAGCCGCCGGATAGCCGGTACAGATACGCAGTATTTT. The whole variable domain, remainder taken from reference TRBV13 and TRBJ2-3, is AAGVIQSPRHLIKEKRETATLKCYPIPRHDTVYWYQQGPGQDPQFLISFYEKMQSDKGSIPDRFSAQQFSDYHSELNMSSLELGDSALYFCASSRRIAGTDTQYFGPGTRLTVL.

The count of this clone is one. CDR3 bases: TGTGCCAGCAGCCCCGGAAGGGGGGAGGGCAGGGCAGATACGCAGTATTTT. Its translation is CASSPGRGEGRADTQYF. The chain is built from TRBV11-2 and TRBJ2-3; tentatively, D is TRBD2 (7 bases). Germline values: CDR1 SGHAT, CDR2 FQNNGV. V shed 5 bases and J shed 4 bases, with 22 bases lying between them. The CDR3 is 17 amino acids. The full variable domain, with the rest looked up from reference TRBV11-2 and TRBJ2-3, is EAGVAQSPRYKIIEKRQSVAFWCNPISGHATLYWYQQILGQGPKLLIQFQNNGVVDDSQLPKDRFSAERLKGVDSTLKIQPAKLEDSAVYLCASSPGRGEGRADTQYFGPGTRLTVL.

The rearrangement links TRBV10-1 to TRBJ1-5; unclear D gene. The germline CDR1 and CDR2 sequences are WNHNN and SYGVQD (reference sequence). This CDR3 comprises 17 residues. The V end lost 6 bases, the J end lost 2 bases, and 20 bases lay between the germline ends. This CDR3 is CASRFRLPSVGNQPQHF. As DNA, the CDR3 is TGCGCCAGCAGATTCAGGCTCCCCTCAGTGGGCAATCAGCCCCAGCATTTT.